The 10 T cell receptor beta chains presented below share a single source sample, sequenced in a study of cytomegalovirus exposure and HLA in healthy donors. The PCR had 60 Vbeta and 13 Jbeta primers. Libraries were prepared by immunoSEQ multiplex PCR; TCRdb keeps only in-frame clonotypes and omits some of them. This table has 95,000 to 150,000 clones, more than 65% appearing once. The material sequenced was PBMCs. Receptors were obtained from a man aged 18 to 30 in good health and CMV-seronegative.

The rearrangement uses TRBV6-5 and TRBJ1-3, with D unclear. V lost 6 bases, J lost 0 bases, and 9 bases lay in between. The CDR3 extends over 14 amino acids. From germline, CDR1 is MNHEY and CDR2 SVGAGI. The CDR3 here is CASSLGSSGNTIYF. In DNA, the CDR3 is TGTGCCAGCAGCCTAGGAAGCTCTGGAAACACCATATATTTT.

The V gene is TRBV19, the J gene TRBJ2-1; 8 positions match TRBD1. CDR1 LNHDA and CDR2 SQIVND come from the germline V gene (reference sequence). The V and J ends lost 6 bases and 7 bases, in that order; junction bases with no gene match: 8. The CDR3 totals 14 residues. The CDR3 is CASRFQGALNEQFF. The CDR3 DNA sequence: TGTGCCAGTAGGTTCCAGGGGGCGCTGAATGAGCAGTTCTTC. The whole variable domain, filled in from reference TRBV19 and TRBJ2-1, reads DGGITQSPKYLFRKEGQNVTLSCEQNLNHDAMYWYRQDPGQGLRLIYYSQIVNDFQKGDIAEGYSVSREKKESFPLTVTSAQKNPTAFYLCASRFQGALNEQFFGPGTRLTVL.

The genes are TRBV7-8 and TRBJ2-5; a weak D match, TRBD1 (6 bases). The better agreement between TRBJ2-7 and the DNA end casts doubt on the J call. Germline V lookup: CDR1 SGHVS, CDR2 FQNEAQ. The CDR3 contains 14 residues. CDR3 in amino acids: CASSLKTGSYEQYF. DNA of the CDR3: TGTGCCAGCAGCTTAAAGACAGGCTCCTACGAGCAGTACTTC.

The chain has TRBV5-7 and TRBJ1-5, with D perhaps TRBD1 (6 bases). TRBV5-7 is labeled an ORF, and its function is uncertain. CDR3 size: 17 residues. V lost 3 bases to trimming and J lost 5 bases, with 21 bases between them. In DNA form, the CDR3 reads TGTGCCAGCAGCTCGGACAGTCCGGGACCCGTCCATCAGCCCCAGCATTTT. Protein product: CASSSDSPGPVHQPQHF.

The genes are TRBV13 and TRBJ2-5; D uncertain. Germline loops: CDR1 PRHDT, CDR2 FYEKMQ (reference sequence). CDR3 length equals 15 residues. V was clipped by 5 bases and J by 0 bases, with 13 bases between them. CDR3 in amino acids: CASSTRVTYQETQYF. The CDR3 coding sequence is TGTGCCAGCAGCACCCGAGTTACGTACCAAGAGACCCAGTACTTC.

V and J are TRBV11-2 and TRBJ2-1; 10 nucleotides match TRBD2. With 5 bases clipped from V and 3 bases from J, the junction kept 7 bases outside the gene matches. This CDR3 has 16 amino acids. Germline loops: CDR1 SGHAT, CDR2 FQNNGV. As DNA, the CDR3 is TGTGCCAGCAGCGGACGGACTAGCGGAGACTACAATGAGCAGTTCTTC. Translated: CASSGRTSGDYNEQFF.

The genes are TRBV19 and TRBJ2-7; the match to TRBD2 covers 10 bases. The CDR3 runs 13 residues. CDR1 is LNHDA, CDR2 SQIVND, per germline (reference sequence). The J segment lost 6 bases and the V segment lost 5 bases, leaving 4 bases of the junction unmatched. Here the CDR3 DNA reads TGTGCCAGTAGTGATAGCGGGGGGTTCGAGCAGTACTTC. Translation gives CASSDSGGFEQYF.

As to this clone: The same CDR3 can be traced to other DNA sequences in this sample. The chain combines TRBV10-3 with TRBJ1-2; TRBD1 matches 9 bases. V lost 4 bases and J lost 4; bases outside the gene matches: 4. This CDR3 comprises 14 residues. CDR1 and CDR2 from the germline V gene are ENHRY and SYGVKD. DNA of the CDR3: TGTGCCATCAGTGGGGACAGGGTCGGCTATGGCTACACCTTC. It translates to CAISGDRVGYGYTF.

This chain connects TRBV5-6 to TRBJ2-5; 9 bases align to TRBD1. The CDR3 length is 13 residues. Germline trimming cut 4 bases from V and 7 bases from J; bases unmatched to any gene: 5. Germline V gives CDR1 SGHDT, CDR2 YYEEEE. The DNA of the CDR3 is TGTGCCAGCAGCACAGGGGGCTGGGGGACCCAGTACTTC. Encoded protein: CASSTGGWGTQYF. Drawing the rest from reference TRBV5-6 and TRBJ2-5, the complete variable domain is DAGVTQSPTHLIKTRGQQVTLRCSPKSGHDTVSWYQQALGQGPQFIFQYYEEEERQRGNFPDRFSGHQFPNYSSELNVNALLLGDSALYLCASSTGGWGTQYFGPGTRLLVL.

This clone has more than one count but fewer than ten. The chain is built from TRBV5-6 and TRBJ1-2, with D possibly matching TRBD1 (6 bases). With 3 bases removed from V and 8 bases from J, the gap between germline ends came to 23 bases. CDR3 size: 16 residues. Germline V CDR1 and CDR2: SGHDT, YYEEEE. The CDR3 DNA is TGTGCCAGCAGCTCTCTCCGAGGACAGCAGAACATGGGCTACACCTTC. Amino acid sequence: CASSSLRGQQNMGYTF.